The TCR beta chain described here comes from a study of T-cell memory formation after mild COVID-19. Study results and limitations: For contracting clones, CD4+ ones sat mainly in CM and EM, CD8+ in EMRA. The study found balanced CD4/CD8 in clones contracting day 15 to 85 and a CD4+ lean in later expanders.

TCR alpha and TCR beta cDNA libraries carrying sample barcodes and UMIs were produced by 5'RACE using constant-segment primers. TCRdb processed the 5' RACE reads anew with MiXCR; each CDR3 protein has one entry. This table has about 250,000 distinct CDR3 sequences, 15% appearing once. Notes on this clonotype: Antigen: not known.

This sequence was found in an adult woman who had mild COVID-19 (a few samples of this study predate the infection). Cell type and time point are not known. Sequencing was done on a sample of PBMCs or a T cell subset sorted from them (not recorded which).

The CDR3 DNA is TGCGCCAGCAGCCGATTACTAGCGGGGCTAGGGGATGAGCAGTTCTTC. Its translation is CASSRLLAGLGDEQFF. The rearrangement joins TRBV5-1 to TRBJ2-1, with 10 bases matching TRBD2. Germline CDR1 is SGHRS and CDR2 is YFSETQ. This CDR3 is built from 16 residues. V dropped 4 bases and J dropped 8; count of bases not matched to a gene: 12.